This TCR beta chain was profiled in a study of cytomegalovirus exposure and HLA in healthy donors. Germline-derived CDR1 and CDR2 are SEHNR and FQNEAQ (reference sequence). V trimming: 1 base; J trimming: 3 bases; junction bases outside the gene matches: 2. CDR3 length: 14 residues. With 60 Vbeta and 13 Jbeta primers, the PCR was carried out. The data were produced by immunoSEQ multiplex PCR, yet TCRdb's version contains in-frame clones alone and is incomplete. The sample records 130,000 or so clones, around 79% being singletons. This clonotype was obtained from a woman in her thirties or forties in good health and CMV-seronegative. What was sequenced was PBMCs. V gene TRBV7-9 combines with J gene TRBJ1-2, with 7 bases fitting TRBD1. The DNA for the CDR3 is TGTGCCAGCAGCTTAGAGGGACAGTACTATGGCTACACCTTC. Protein: CASSLEGQYYGYTF.